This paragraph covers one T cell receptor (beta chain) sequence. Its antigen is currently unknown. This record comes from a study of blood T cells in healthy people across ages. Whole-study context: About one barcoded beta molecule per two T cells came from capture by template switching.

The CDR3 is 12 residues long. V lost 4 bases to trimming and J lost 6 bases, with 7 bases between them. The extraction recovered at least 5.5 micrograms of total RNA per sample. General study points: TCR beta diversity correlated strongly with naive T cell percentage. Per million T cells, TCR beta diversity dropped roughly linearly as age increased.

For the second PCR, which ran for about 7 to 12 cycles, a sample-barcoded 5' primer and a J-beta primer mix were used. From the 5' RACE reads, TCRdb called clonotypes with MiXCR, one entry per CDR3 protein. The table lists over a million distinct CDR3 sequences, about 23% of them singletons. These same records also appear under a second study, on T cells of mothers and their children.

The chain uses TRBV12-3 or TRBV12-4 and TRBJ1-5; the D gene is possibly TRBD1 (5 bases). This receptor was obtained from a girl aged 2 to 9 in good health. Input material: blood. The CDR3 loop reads CASSSGTQPQHF. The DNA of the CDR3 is TGTGCCAGCAGTTCTGGGACTCAGCCCCAGCATTTT.